These T cell receptor beta chains were read from a single sample in a study of cytomegalovirus exposure and HLA in healthy donors. Clones were sequenced by immunoSEQ multiplex PCR, and TCRdb holds only the in-frame ones, with some missing. The data show fewer than 250,000 clones, with roughly 85% seen just once and 5.5% to 6.5% held by the top ten. Sequenced: PBMCs. The receptors here all came from a woman between 18 and 29 years old in good health and CMV-seronegative. Both conserved end residues are part of each CDR3. Fields, in order: J gene, clone size, V gene, D gene, CDR3 protein, CDR3 DNA. The D gene is left open where the match is weak. Clone size is not always given. Where it is, it says once, few, many or a class for expanded clones.

TRBJ1-2,.,TRBV5-1,TRBD1,CASSWDRNFLWGYTF,TGCGCCAGCAGCTGGGACAGGAACTTCCTATGGGGCTACACCTTC
TRBJ2-1,.,TRBV2,.,CASSGDGTATYNEQFF,TGTGCCAGCAGTGGTGACGGGACGGCAACCTACAATGAGCAGTTCTTC
TRBJ2-1,.,TRBV9,TRBD2,CASSASGTSGDEQFF,TGTGCCAGCAGCGCCTCCGGGACTAGCGGAGATGAGCAGTTCTTC
TRBJ2-2,.,TRBV29-1,TRBD2,CSVESGTSGFTGELFF,TGCAGCGTTGAAAGTGGGACTAGCGGATTCACCGGGGAGCTGTTTTTT
TRBJ1-2,.,TRBV2,.,CASRDTLYGYTF,TGTGCCAGCAGGGACACTCTCTATGGCTACACCTTC
TRBJ1-5,.,TRBV27,.,CASGTPPGDIGRPQHF,TGTGCCAGCGGAACCCCGCCTGGGGACATTGGTCGGCCCCAGCATTTT
TRBJ1-1,.,TRBV6-1,TRBD1,CASSPTGTGRTEAFF,TGTGCCAGCAGTCCAACCGGGACAGGGAGGACTGAAGCTTTCTTT
TRBJ2-3,.,TRBV6-1,TRBD2,CASSEASGGATDTQYF,TGTGCCAGCAGTGAAGCTAGCGGGGGGGCCACAGATACGCAGTATTTT
TRBJ2-7,.,TRBV2,TRBD2,CASSARTSGAYEQYF,TGTGCCAGCAGCGCACGGACTAGCGGGGCCTACGAGCAGTACTTC
TRBJ2-3,.,TRBV11-2,.,CASSYDSTRPYF,TGTGCCAGCAGCTACGACTCGACTCGCCCGTATTTT
TRBJ2-2,.,TRBV27,.,CASSLGYPGRTNTGELFF,TGTGCCAGCAGTTTGGGATACCCGGGACGGACTAACACCGGGGAGCTGTTTTTT
TRBJ2-3,.,TRBV5-1,.,CASSLEIGRAEDTQYF,TGCGCCAGCAGCTTAGAGATAGGCAGGGCCGAAGATACGCAGTATTTT
TRBJ1-5,.,TRBV19,.,CASRLRGQQPQHF,TGTGCCAGTAGATTACGTGGCCAGCAGCCCCAGCATTTT
TRBJ2-7,.,TRBV27,.,CASSLKEGYEQYF,TGTGCCAGCAGTCTGAAAGAGGGCTACGAGCAGTACTTC
TRBJ2-1,.,TRBV6-1,.,CASSEDRPSSYNEQFF,TGTGCCAGCAGTGAAGACCGTCCAAGCTCCTACAATGAGCAGTTCTTC
TRBJ1-1,few,TRBV2,TRBD1,CASSAGTGGTEAFF,TGTGCCAGCAGTGCCGGGACAGGGGGGACTGAAGCTTTCTTT
TRBJ1-4,.,TRBV30,.,CAWSPRNEKLFF,TGTGCCTGGAGTCCACGGAATGAAAAACTGTTTTTT
TRBJ1-1,.,TRBV10-3,.,CATGGAGFMNTEAFF,TGTGCCACGGGGGGGGCAGGCTTCATGAACACTGAAGCTTTCTTT
TRBJ1-2,.,TRBV29-1,.,CSVGLGVNGYTF,TGCAGCGTTGGTTTAGGGGTGAATGGCTACACCTTC